One T cell receptor beta chain is described in this entry. What it binds is unknown. CDR3 length: 13 amino acids. CDR1 is MDHEN, CDR2 SYDVKM, per germline. Unmatched junction bases numbered 3, after V lost 5 bases and J lost 3 bases. The data belong to a study of shared clonotypes between healthy human individuals. General study points: Non-shared clonotypes displayed generation probabilities falling below those of clonotypes present in all four donors.

Using immunoSEQ multiplex PCR, the repertoire was profiled, and TCRdb retains in-frame clones only, with some absent. The sample carries about 1 million clones, around 75% recorded once. The rearrangement joins TRBV28 to TRBJ2-7, with 8 bases identical to TRBD2. The sample taken for sequencing was memory CD4+ T cells sorted from blood. The subset is: CD45RA-negative fraction. The receptor comes from a man between 18 and 35 years old in good health. CDR3 coding DNA: TGTGCCAGCAGTCCCCGGGAGGGCTACGAGCAGTACTTC. Amino acids: CASSPREGYEQYF.